These 16 T cell receptor beta chains came from one sample sequenced in a study of cytomegalovirus exposure and HLA in healthy donors. Use of 60 Vbeta and 13 Jbeta primers characterized the PCR. Data came from immunoSEQ multiplex PCR; TCRdb stores just in-frame clones and leaves some out. The sample lists about 160,000 clones, around 79% seen once, with around 2.5% in the top ten. The specimen sequenced was PBMCs. The receptors come from a female donor in good health and CMV-seronegative.

The count of this clone is one. The chain links TRBV19 to TRBJ2-3; TRBD2 aligns across 12 bases. The ends lost 5 bases at V and 1 base at J; junction bases unmatched: 4. The CDR3 runs 16 residues. Germline lookup yields CDR1 LNHDA and CDR2 SQIVND (reference sequence). This chain's CDR3 is CASSEGLAGRTDTQYF. In nucleotides, the CDR3 is TGTGCCAGTAGTGAGGGACTAGCGGGCCGCACAGATACGCAGTATTTT. The full variable domain, rest sourced from reference TRBV19 and TRBJ2-3, is DGGITQSPKYLFRKEGQNVTLSCEQNLNHDAMYWYRQDPGQGLRLIYYSQIVNDFQKGDIAEGYSVSREKKESFPLTVTSAQKNPTAFYLCASSEGLAGRTDTQYFGPGTRLTVL.

The chain has TRBV5-1 and TRBJ2-2; the match to TRBD2 covers 14 bases. The germline V gene encodes CDR1 SGHRS and CDR2 YFSETQ. The CDR3 consists of 18 residues. V lost 1 base to trimming and J lost 14 bases; unmatched junction nucleotides: 16. The CDR3 nucleotides read TGCGCCAGCAGCTTGTCTATAGAACCGGGACTAGCGGGAGCGACACTGTTTTTT. Translated: CASSLSIEPGLAGATLFF.

This chain joins TRBV7-9 and TRBJ2-1; 7 bases agree with TRBD2. This CDR3 spans 17 amino acids. The V gene end was trimmed by 3 bases and the J gene end by 0 bases; junction bases not matched to a gene: 8. Germline CDR1 is SEHNR and CDR2 is FQNEAQ (reference sequence). The CDR3: CASSFPSGPTSYNEQFF. As DNA, the CDR3 is TGTGCCAGCAGCTTCCCTAGCGGACCTACCTCCTACAATGAGCAGTTCTTC.

This clone was detected only a few times. CDR3: CASSLPGTGVPDTQYF. The CDR3 coding sequence is TGTGCCAGCAGCTTACCCGGGACAGGGGTCCCAGATACGCAGTATTTT. The genes are TRBV7-8 and TRBJ2-3, with TRBD1 matching over 10 bases. Germline V gene data show CDR1 as SGHVS and CDR2 as FQNEAQ. The CDR3 consists of 16 residues. The V segment lost 2 bases and the J segment 4 bases; nucleotides outside the gene matches: 6. Full variable domain (outside the CDR3, taken from reference TRBV7-8 and TRBJ2-3): GAGVSQSPRYKVAKRGQDVALRCDPISGHVSLFWYQQALGQGPEFLTYFQNEAQLDKSGLPSDRFFAERPEGSVSTLKIQRTQQEDSAVYLCASSLPGTGVPDTQYFGPGTRLTVL.

The chain is built from TRBV4-1 and TRBJ2-5; tentative D call: TRBD1 (6 bases). CDR3 size: 15 residues. V shed 1 base and J shed 8 bases, with 17 bases lying between them. Per germline, CDR1 MGHRA and CDR2 YSYEKL. The CDR3 DNA sequence: TGCGCCAGCAGCCAAGGGGGGAGACAGGAGGACACCCAGTACTTC. Protein: CASSQGGRQEDTQYF.

In its sample, this clone was seen a few times. V usage is TRBV2 and J usage is TRBJ2-3; 11 bases are a match to TRBD2. Germline CDR1 reads SNHLY; CDR2 reads FYNNEI. V lost 1 base and J lost 7; bases outside the gene matches: 4. The CDR3 extends over 15 amino acids. The CDR3 bases are TGTGCCAGCAGTGAAGAGGGGACTAGCGGCTATACGCAGTATTTT. It encodes CASSEEGTSGYTQYF.

This sequence joins TRBV7-3 and TRBJ2-2, with D perhaps matching TRBD1 (5 bases). The germline V gene encodes CDR1 SGHTA and CDR2 FQGTGA. Deletions cut 3 bases from V and 4 bases from J, with 6 bases between. CDR3 length equals 13 residues. The CDR3 bases are TGTGCCAGCAGCTTGACAGTCACCGGGGAGCTGTTTTTT. It yields the protein CASSLTVTGELFF.

The rearrangement uses TRBV2 and TRBJ2-1; 7 bases are shared with TRBD1. The CDR3 spans 15 residues. V gave up 10 bases and J gave up 7 bases; unmatched junction bases: 16. Germline V gives CDR1 SNHLY, CDR2 FYNNEI. The CDR3 DNA sequence: TGTGCCACACTTTTGGGACAGCAGTTCGGGAATGAGCAGTTCTTC. This codes for CATLLGQQFGNEQFF.

The CDR3 nucleotides read TGTGCCAGCAGTTTTTGGAGGGAGGGTAAGAACGAGCAGTACTTC. Protein product: CASSFWREGKNEQYF. The chain employs TRBV28 and TRBJ2-7, with 7 bases fitting TRBD2. The V gene end was trimmed by 3 bases and the J gene end by 5 bases; junction bases not matched to a gene: 10. This CDR3 comprises 15 residues. The germline V gene has CDR1 MDHEN and CDR2 SYDVKM.

In DNA, the CDR3 is TGTGCCAGCAGCGGGGCCGGGGCTAGCGTCACAGATACGCAGTATTTT. Translated, it gives CASSGAGASVTDTQYF. The rearrangement joins TRBV5-4 to TRBJ2-3; TRBD2 might be the D (6 bases). Trimming left V 4 bases short and J 2 bases short, with 17 bases between. CDR3 length equals 16 residues. From germline, CDR1 is SGHNT and CDR2 YYREEE (reference sequence).

The chain employs TRBV29-1 and TRBJ2-1; the D is unclear. The CDR3 length is 14 residues. V was trimmed by 4 bases and J by 2 bases, leaving 12 bases between them. Per germline, CDR1 SQVTM and CDR2 ANQGSEA. The CDR3 nucleotides read TGCAGCGTTGGTGAGCTGTATACCTACAATGAGCAGTTCTTC. Translated, it gives CSVGELYTYNEQFF.

V is TRBV7-2 and J is TRBJ2-1; D possibly corresponds to TRBD2 (6 bases). V lost 5 bases to trimming and J lost 2 bases, with 13 bases between them. From germline, CDR1 is SGHTA and CDR2 FQGNSA. The CDR3 totals 15 residues. CDR3 nucleotide sequence: TGTGCCAGCAGCCTGGACTATCGTCCCTACAATGAGCAGTTCTTC. Translated, it gives CASSLDYRPYNEQFF. The full variable domain, in which reference TRBV7-2 and TRBJ2-1 provide the parts outside the CDR3, is GAGVSQSPSNKVTEKGKDVELRCDPISGHTALYWYRQSLGQGLEFLIYFQGNSAPDKSGLPSDRFSAERTGGSVSTLTIQRTQQEDSAVYLCASSLDYRPYNEQFFGPGTRLTVL.

The chain combines TRBV7-3 with TRBJ2-5; 7 bases match TRBD2. The CDR3 spans 15 residues. With V trimmed by 2 bases and J by 9 bases, 12 bases remained unmatched. Germline V gene data show CDR1 as SGHTA and CDR2 as FQGTGA. The CDR3 DNA reads TGTGCCAGCAGCTTATCCCCTAGCGGTTTAGCGGCCCAGTACTTC. Amino acids: CASSLSPSGLAAQYF.

This clone was seen a few times. This rearrangement joins TRBV7-2 to TRBJ1-1; no reliable D call. Between the trimmed V and J ends, which lost 4 bases and 1 base, there was a span of 13 bases. The germline CDR1 and CDR2 sequences are SGHTA and FQGNSA. The CDR3 spans 15 residues. CDR3 DNA: TGTGCCAGCAGCTCCGAAACAAGGAGGAACACTGAAGCTTTCTTT. As protein: CASSSETRRNTEAFF.

V and J are TRBV9 and TRBJ2-2, with D perhaps matching TRBD2 (6 bases). Trimming took 0 bases from V and 6 from J, leaving 15 bases between them. The CDR3 sequence is 16 residues long. In germline, CDR1 is SGDLS, CDR2 YYNGEE. CDR3 protein: CASSVGGSGASGELFF. The CDR3 bases are TGTGCCAGCAGCGTAGGGGGTAGCGGTGCATCCGGGGAGCTGTTTTTT.

A note on this clone: Its ends do not fully match the called genes, so a read error is possible. The V and J genes are TRBV7-9 and TRBJ2-7; 8 nucleotides agree with TRBD2. Germline CDR1 SEHNR, CDR2 FQNEAQ (reference sequence). CDR3 length equals 15 residues. CDR3 residues: CASSLRPGGSGERYF. CDR3 nucleotides: TGTGCCAGCAGCTTACGCCCGGGAGGGTCGGGCGAGCGGTACTTC.